One and the same sample provided the 19 T cell receptor beta chains below, sequenced in a study of T cell repertoires in cytomegalovirus infection. TCRdb recomputed calls from the reads with MiXCR, one row per CDR3 protein. The profile covers around 250,000 distinct CDR3 sequences, with about a sixth appearing a single time and less than 60% taken by the ten largest. The sequenced sample was CD8+ T cells from PBMCs. The receptors originated from a human donor in good health (CMV status not recorded). Some clones in this sample may be carry-over from other donors' samples.

This clonotype came up many times. A much larger clone lies one base from this, so it may be a read error. V and J are TRBV7-8 and TRBJ2-3; no firm D call. Per germline, CDR1 SGHVS and CDR2 FQNEAQ. This CDR3 spans 13 amino acids. Between the trimmed V and J ends, which lost 1 base and 2 bases, there was a span of 4 bases. The CDR3 is CASSLDTTDTQYF. CDR3 DNA sequence: TGTGCCAGCAGCTTAGACACCACAGATACGCAGTATTTT.

V gene TRBV19 combines with J gene TRBJ1-2; 10 nucleotides agree with TRBD1. Losses at the gene ends were 10 bases for V and 4 bases for J; bases not matched to a gene: 15. Germline CDR1 and CDR2: LNHDA and SQIVND (reference sequence). The CDR3 runs to 16 residues. The CDR3 loop is CAISSRDRGDIYGYTF. CDR3 DNA: TGTGCCATCTCGAGTCGGGACAGGGGCGACATCTATGGCTACACCTTC.

The chain links TRBV12-3 or TRBV12-4 to TRBJ1-2, with D perhaps matching TRBD1 (5 bases). The CDR3 totals 16 residues. Trimming cost V 3 bases and J 5 bases, with 19 bases left between them. The CDR3 is CASSFGLVSGKYGYTF. The CDR3 DNA reads as TGTGCCAGCAGTTTTGGTCTGGTTTCAGGGAAGTATGGCTACACCTTC.

The chain carries TRBV28 and TRBJ1-2; 8 positions agree with TRBD1. The V and J ends lost 6 bases and 4 bases, in that order; junction bases with no gene match: 13. The CDR3 sequence is 16 residues long. CDR1 MDHEN and CDR2 SYDVKM come from the germline V gene. The CDR3 coding sequence is TGTGCCAGCAGCCCTACCGTCCGGGACAGGCCCTATGGCTACACCTTC. Translation: CASSPTVRDRPYGYTF.

The chain joins TRBV6-2 or TRBV6-3 to TRBJ1-5, with 7 bases lining up with TRBD1. J was trimmed by 6 bases and V by 4 bases; bases with no gene match: 6. The CDR3 sequence is 14 residues long. CDR1 and CDR2 from the germline V gene are MNHEY and SVGEGT. The CDR3 protein is CASSLTGSAQPQHF. The CDR3, as DNA: TGTGCCAGCAGTTTGACAGGGTCCGCTCAGCCCCAGCATTTT.

This clonotype was counted a few times. The V gene is TRBV13, the J gene TRBJ2-5, with 9 bases that match TRBD2. Germline V gene data show CDR1 as PRHDT and CDR2 as FYEKMQ (reference sequence). CDR3 size: 14 residues. V gave up 6 bases and J gave up 5 bases; unmatched junction bases: 7. CDR3 sequence (DNA): TGTGCCAGCAGTCCGGGACTAGCTAGGGAGACCCAGTACTTC. Residues: CASSPGLARETQYF.

In this sample, this clonotype turned up many times. The rearrangement joins TRBV6-2 or TRBV6-3 to TRBJ2-1; 8 bases match TRBD1. V gave up 2 bases and J gave up 2 bases; unmatched junction bases: 14. The CDR3 is 19 amino acids. The germline CDR1 and CDR2 sequences are MNHEY and SVGEGT. The CDR3 DNA reads as TGTGCCAGCAGTTACGCAGCCGGACAGGGACACCTCCCCTACAATGAGCAGTTCTTC. Translating gives CASSYAAGQGHLPYNEQFF.

This clonotype was seen a few times. The chain has TRBV12-3 or TRBV12-4 and TRBJ2-3, with no clear D. The CDR3 runs 14 residues. V was pared by 1 base and J by 2 bases, with 7 bases between. CDR3 sequence reads: CASSLVGNTDTQYF. The CDR3 bases are TGTGCCAGCAGTTTAGTGGGCAACACAGATACGCAGTATTTT.

The chain is built from TRBV28 and TRBJ1-2; maybe TRBD1 (5 bases). CDR3 size: 14 residues. Germline lookup yields CDR1 MDHEN and CDR2 SYDVKM. The germline V and J ends were trimmed by 3 bases and 8 bases, with 16 bases remaining between them. CDR3 protein: CASSLLPGSKGYTF. The CDR3 region has the DNA TGTGCCAGCAGTTTGTTGCCAGGGTCTAAGGGCTACACCTTC.

This clonotype showed up many times. The gene calls are TRBV29-1 and TRBJ1-2; D is uncertain. The length of the CDR3 is 11 residues. Trimming took 1 base from V and 6 from J, leaving 6 bases between them. Germline V gene sequence: CDR1 SQVTM, CDR2 ANQGSEA. The CDR3 region has the DNA TGCAGCGTTGAAGTAAGGGATGGCTACACCTTC. Translating it yields CSVEVRDGYTF.

The gene calls are TRBV5-4 and TRBJ2-1; D is possibly TRBD1 (6 bases). Trimming stripped 3 bases from V and 7 bases from J, with 8 bases between. The CDR3 contains 12 residues. From germline, CDR1 is SGHNT and CDR2 YYREEE (reference sequence). CDR3 sequence (DNA): TGTGCCAGCAGCTGGGGGACAAATGAGCAGTTCTTC. It yields the protein CASSWGTNEQFF.

This clonotype was seen a few times. The chain links TRBV12-3 or TRBV12-4 to TRBJ1-6; D remains ambiguous. This CDR3 has 14 amino acids. V was cut by 1 base and J by 12 bases, with 13 bases left in between. CDR3 in DNA: TGTGCCAGCAGTTTAGGAATAGACGGCCAACCCCTCCACTTT. Translation gives CASSLGIDGQPLHF.

The sample holds many counts of this clonotype. The chain carries TRBV7-2 and TRBJ2-5, with 14 bases fitting TRBD2. This CDR3 is 16 amino acids long. Germline V gives CDR1 SGHTA, CDR2 FQGNSA. Trimming removed 5 bases from V and 3 bases from J; junction bases left unmatched: 5. CDR3 nucleotide sequence: TGTGCCAGCAGCACCGGGACTAGCGGGGGTGAAGAGACCCAGTACTTC. Its protein is CASSTGTSGGEETQYF.

This chain uses TRBV27 with TRBJ1-6, with D unclear. Germline CDR1 is MNHEY and CDR2 is SMNVEV (reference sequence). Trimming pared 1 base from V and 5 bases from J, leaving 9 bases between. The CDR3 length is 15 residues. CDR3 coding DNA: TGTGCCAGCAGTTTATGGCCGGGAGATAATTCACCCCTCCACTTT. It translates to CASSLWPGDNSPLHF.

The chain carries TRBV12-3 or TRBV12-4 and TRBJ2-1; perhaps TRBD1 as D (8 bases). The V end lost 10 bases, the J end lost 4 bases, and 17 bases lay between the germline ends. The CDR3 runs to 14 residues. The CDR3 region is CAILGGTGYNEQFF. CDR3 DNA: TGTGCCATCCTGGGGGGGACAGGTTACAATGAGCAGTTCTTC.

This clonotype was counted once. A much larger clone differs by one base, so this may be a read error. The V and J genes are TRBV11-2 and TRBJ2-1, with unresolved D. The last part of the DNA fits TRBJ2-7 better; the J call may be wrong. The V gene's germline CDR1 is SGHAT and CDR2 FQNNGV. This CDR3 is built from 16 residues. The CDR3 sequence: CASSLEGTNSYNEQYF. CDR3 DNA: TGTGCCAGCAGCTTAGAGGGAACTAATTCCTACAATGAGCAGTACTTC.

This clonotype has ten or more counts. The V gene is TRBV6-5, the J gene TRBJ2-7; weak D call: TRBD1 (6 bases). The CDR3 covers 15 residues. V lost 2 bases to trimming and J lost 1 base, with 12 bases between them. The germline V gene has CDR1 MNHEY and CDR2 SVGAGI. The CDR3 protein is CASSYVGQSSYEQYF. The CDR3 DNA is TGTGCCAGCAGTTACGTCGGACAGTCTTCCTACGAGCAGTACTTC.

This clonotype has more than one count but fewer than ten. The V call is TRBV7-9, the J call TRBJ2-2; 9 positions agree with TRBD2. CDR3 length: 20 amino acids. Germline CDR1 SEHNR, CDR2 FQNEAQ (reference sequence). J gave up 6 bases and V 5 bases, and 22 bases lay outside the gene matches. For the CDR3, the DNA is TGTGCCAGCAGCCGGCCGATGTGGACTAGCGACGAGACCGGCGCCGGGGAGCTGTTTTTT. Translated: CASSRPMWTSDETGAGELFF.

The table lists this clonotype with many counts. The chain has TRBV6-5 and TRBJ1-1; TRBD1 might be the D (6 bases). V lost 6 bases and J lost 4, with 15 bases in between. The CDR3 is 14 residues long. Germline loops: CDR1 MNHEY, CDR2 SVGAGI. The CDR3 nucleotides read TGTGCCAGCAGCCCCGGGGGCGTCGGCACTGAAGCTTTCTTT. This translates into CASSPGGVGTEAFF.